These 27 T cell receptor beta chains share one sample of origin, sequenced in a study of neoadjuvant anti-PD-1 for oral cavity cancer. Specified time point: after neoadjuvant nivolumab, at surgical resection. Profiled with immunoSEQ multiplex PCR; TCRdb holds only in-frame clones, not every one. The table shows 20,000 to 30,000 clones, with 25% to 30% occurring only once. This sample comprised tumor tissue, obtained after nivolumab (anti-PD-1) treatment. The origin of the receptors is a person between 40 and 79 years old with oral cavity squamous cell carcinoma.

The chain combines TRBV7-3 with TRBJ2-1, with D perhaps matching TRBD1 (6 bases). CDR3 length: 14 residues. Per germline, CDR1 SGHTA and CDR2 FQGTGA. Trimming left V 2 bases short and J 5 bases short, with 10 bases between. The DNA of the CDR3 is TGTGCCAGCAGCTTAGACAGGTGGGACAATGAGCAGTTCTTC. Protein: CASSLDRWDNEQFF.

The gene calls are TRBV10-3 and TRBJ1-2, with D maybe TRBD1 (5 bases). The CDR3 covers 12 residues. Trimming removed 9 bases from V and 4 bases from J, with 12 bases in between. CDR1 is ENHRY, CDR2 SYGVKD, per germline. The CDR3 DNA reads as TGTGCCATAGGGGCCCCTACCTATGGCTACACCTTC. This translates into CAIGAPTYGYTF.

By sample share, this clone is medium-sized. This sequence joins TRBV30 and TRBJ1-1; D unresolved. This CDR3 comprises 12 residues. The germline V and J ends were trimmed by 8 bases and 0 bases, with 10 bases remaining between them. Germline CDR1 is GTSNPN and CDR2 is SVGIG (reference sequence). The CDR3 spells CARDGVNTEAFF. CDR3 DNA sequence: TGTGCCCGCGACGGGGTGAACACTGAAGCTTTCTTT.

This clone was observed a few times. This chain uses TRBV2 with TRBJ1-5, with D unresolved. Germline assignment: CDR1 SNHLY and CDR2 FYNNEI. This CDR3 is built from 17 residues. V dropped 0 bases and J dropped 0 bases, with 12 bases sitting between them. CDR3 in DNA: TGTGCCAGCAGTGAAGCGGGGTGGAGTCATAGCAATCAGCCCCAGCATTTT. It yields the protein CASSEAGWSHSNQPQHF. The whole variable domain, remainder taken from reference TRBV2 and TRBJ1-5, is EPEVTQTPSHQVTQMGQEVILRCVPISNHLYFYWYRQILGQKVEFLVSFYNNEISEKSEIFDDQFSVERPDGSNFTLKIRSTKLEDSAMYFCASSEAGWSHSNQPQHFGDGTRLSIL.

The chain couples TRBV6-5 to TRBJ2-7; the match to TRBD1 covers 8 bases. CDR3 length: 14 amino acids. CDR1 and CDR2 (germline): MNHEY, SVGAGI. Losses at the gene ends were 0 bases for V and 3 bases for J; bases not matched to a gene: 1. This CDR3 is CASSYSDRGYEQYF. In DNA form, the CDR3 reads TGTGCCAGCAGTTACTCAGACAGGGGCTACGAGCAGTACTTC.

V usage is TRBV9 and J usage is TRBJ2-1, with D possibly being TRBD1 or TRBD2 (6 bases each). Deletions cut 0 bases from V and 3 bases from J, with 19 bases between. The CDR3 has 18 residues. Germline lookup yields CDR1 SGDLS and CDR2 YYNGEE. This CDR3 is CASSVAPKGGPGYNEQFF. The CDR3 DNA reads TGTGCCAGCAGCGTAGCTCCAAAGGGGGGCCCAGGCTACAATGAGCAGTTCTTC.

This clone appeared a few times. This chain links TRBV6-1 with TRBJ2-5, with 8 bases aligning to TRBD1. The CDR3 extends over 15 amino acids. V lost 6 bases and J lost 1; bases outside the gene matches: 7. CDR1 is MNHNS and CDR2 is SASEGT in the germline V gene. The CDR3 here is CASRSGQGAQETQYF. The CDR3 DNA sequence: TGTGCCAGCAGGTCGGGGCAGGGGGCCCAAGAGACCCAGTACTTC.

This chain connects TRBV28 to TRBJ1-1; D unclear. Germline loops: CDR1 MDHEN, CDR2 SYDVKM. CDR3 length: 11 residues. The germline V and J ends were trimmed by 10 bases and 6 bases, with 12 bases remaining between them. CDR3 coding DNA: TGTGCCACGAAGACCCTAGCTGAAGCTTTCTTT. Translation gives CATKTLAEAFF.

This clone was counted only a few times. The chain links TRBV10-3 to TRBJ2-5, with 9 bases that match TRBD1. The CDR3 runs to 15 residues. Germline CDR1 ENHRY, CDR2 SYGVKD. J gave up 4 bases and V 6 bases, and 9 bases lay outside the gene matches. In DNA, the CDR3 is TGTGCCATCAGCGTCAACAGGGGGCAGGGAGAGACCCAGTACTTC. The encoded protein is CAISVNRGQGETQYF.

The V gene is TRBV6-5, the J gene TRBJ1-2; D is ambiguous. V was trimmed by 0 bases and J by 7 bases, leaving 15 bases between them. CDR1 is MNHEY and CDR2 is SVGAGI in the germline V gene. This CDR3 has 15 residues. Written as DNA, the CDR3 is TGTGCCAGCAGTTACTCGAGGTCAGGCGACATTGGCTACACCTTC. This translates into CASSYSRSGDIGYTF.

This clone occurred a few times. This chain joins TRBV4-1 and TRBJ1-1; D remains unclear. Trimming cost V 0 bases and J 8 bases, with 10 bases left between them. Germline assignment: CDR1 MGHRA and CDR2 YSYEKL. CDR3 length: 13 residues. In DNA, the CDR3 is TGCGCCAGCAGCCAAGATGTCCAGGAAGAAGCTTTCTTT. Protein product: CASSQDVQEEAFF.

This rearrangement joins TRBV15 to TRBJ2-7; 7 bases align to TRBD1. The CDR3 sequence is 13 residues long. The J segment lost 1 base and the V segment lost 6 bases, leaving 3 bases of the junction unmatched. Germline CDR1 LNHNV, CDR2 YYDKDF (reference sequence). Here the CDR3 reads CATRKGQSYEQYF. For the CDR3, the DNA is TGTGCCACCAGGAAGGGACAGTCCTACGAGCAGTACTTC. The full variable domain, with the rest looked up from reference TRBV15 and TRBJ2-7, is DAMVIQNPRYQVTQFGKPVTLSCSQTLNHNVMYWYQQKSSQAPKLLFHYYDKDFNNEADTPDNFQSRRPNTSFCFLDIRSPGLGDTAMYLCATRKGQSYEQYFGPGTRLTVT.

This clone was seen only a few times. J is TRBJ1-5 and V is TRBV7-8; the match to TRBD1 covers 9 bases. The CDR3 spans 18 residues. V was pared by 5 bases and J by 5 bases, with 16 bases of the junction left unmatched. Germline CDR1 is SGHVS and CDR2 is FQNEAQ. Here the CDR3 reads CASSPTGGEFLGHQPQHF. In DNA, the CDR3 is TGTGCCAGCAGCCCTACAGGGGGCGAATTTTTAGGACATCAGCCCCAGCATTTT.

The sample holds a few counts of this clone. DNA for the CDR3: TGTGCCAGCAGCTTAGGACAGGGGTATCAAGAGACCCAGTACTTC. It translates to CASSLGQGYQETQYF. V is TRBV5-5 and J is TRBJ2-5; 9 bases align to TRBD1. Looked up from germline, CDR1 is SGHKS and CDR2 is YYEKEE (reference sequence). The V gene end was trimmed by 2 bases and the J gene end by 2 bases; junction bases not matched to a gene: 4. The CDR3 has 15 amino acids.

This rearrangement joins TRBV6-5 to TRBJ2-7, with a possible D match to TRBD1 (6 bases). Germline lookup yields CDR1 MNHEY and CDR2 SVGAGI. The CDR3 runs to 13 residues. Trimming removed 4 bases at V and 5 bases at J, with 12 bases between. CDR3 loop: CASSFLQGHEQYF. DNA for the CDR3: TGTGCCAGCAGTTTCCTCCAGGGGCACGAGCAGTACTTC.

The sample holds a few counts of this clone. This chain joins TRBV7-6 and TRBJ2-7, with 9 bases matching TRBD2. This CDR3 is built from 15 residues. Germline V lookup: CDR1 SGHVS, CDR2 FNYEAQ. V dropped 2 bases and J dropped 5; count of bases not matched to a gene: 7. The chain's CDR3 is CASSLLRGGINEQYF. In DNA, the CDR3 is TGTGCCAGCAGCTTATTGCGGGGGGGCATTAACGAGCAGTACTTC.

This clone appeared a few times. The CDR3 coding sequence is TGTGCCAGCAGCCAAGAAACGGGAAGCTCCTACGAGCAGTACTTC. Amino acid sequence: CASSQETGSSYEQYF. The chain carries TRBV4-2 and TRBJ2-7, with D tentatively TRBD2 (5 bases). Trimming cost V 0 bases and J 0 bases, with 9 bases left between them. The CDR3 is 15 residues long. Germline V gene data show CDR1 as LGHNA and CDR2 as YNFKEQ.

The sample holds a few counts of this clone. The chain has TRBV28 and TRBJ1-2; D is possibly TRBD1 (6 bases). V was pared by 11 bases and J by 4 bases, with 17 bases between. The CDR3 has 13 amino acids. Germline CDR1 MDHEN, CDR2 SYDVKM. The CDR3 region is CARGGGGTYGYTF. CDR3 nucleotides: TGTGCCCGCGGGGGCGGGGGGACCTATGGCTACACCTTC.

This clone was counted ten times or more. J is TRBJ1-2 and V is TRBV6-5; no clear D gene. V gave up 2 bases and J gave up 0 bases, with 10 bases separating them. CDR3 length: 15 residues. Germline assignment: CDR1 MNHEY and CDR2 SVGAGI. The CDR3 sequence is CASSYERKANYGYTF. The DNA of the CDR3 is TGTGCCAGCAGTTACGAGAGGAAAGCTAACTATGGCTACACCTTC.

V is TRBV19 and J is TRBJ2-7, with TRBD1 matching over 10 bases. With 3 bases clipped from V and 4 bases from J, the junction kept 3 bases outside the gene matches. The length of the CDR3 is 14 residues. CDR1 LNHDA and CDR2 SQIVND come from the germline V gene (reference sequence). Here the CDR3 DNA reads TGTGCCAGTAGTATCCGGGACAGGGGTTACGAGCAGTACTTC. It translates to CASSIRDRGYEQYF.

Note on this clone: One junction end does not reproduce the germline sequence, and a read error may be involved. The chain couples TRBV6-6 to TRBJ1-2, with 9 bases fitting TRBD1. This CDR3 is 11 amino acids long. Germline CDR1 is MNHNY and CDR2 is SVGAGI (reference sequence). This CDR3 is CASRAGTGWSF. CDR3 nucleotide sequence: TGTGCCAGCAGGGCAGGGACAGGGTGGTCATTC.

There are a few counts of this clone. The V call is TRBV6-5, the J call TRBJ2-7; D unclear. The V gene's germline CDR1 is MNHEY and CDR2 SVGAGI. The CDR3 sequence is 14 residues long. The germline V and J ends were trimmed by 0 bases and 0 bases, with 6 bases remaining between them. DNA of the CDR3: TGTGCCAGCAGTTACTCGTACAACTCCTACGAGCAGTACTTC. This encodes CASSYSYNSYEQYF.

This clone has a count of ten or more. This chain uses TRBV12-5 with TRBJ2-1, with 11 bases identical to TRBD1. Trimming cost V 7 bases and J 3 bases; bases outside gene matches: 5. The germline V gene has CDR1 LGHNT and CDR2 FRNRAP. This CDR3 contains 15 residues. The CDR3 DNA reads TGTGCTAGTGCCGGGACAGGGGGAATCTACAATGAGCAGTTCTTC. Its protein is CASAGTGGIYNEQFF.

V and J are TRBV7-8 and TRBJ2-2; 7 bases align to TRBD1. V dropped 5 bases and J dropped 6; count of bases not matched to a gene: 9. The germline gives CDR1 SGHVS, CDR2 FQNEAQ. There are 15 residues in the CDR3. CDR3 in amino acids: CASSPGQTRSGELFF. As DNA, the CDR3 is TGTGCCAGCAGCCCGGGACAGACAAGGTCCGGGGAGCTGTTTTTT. The whole variable domain, remainder taken from reference TRBV7-8 and TRBJ2-2, is GAGVSQSPRYKVAKRGQDVALRCDPISGHVSLFWYQQALGQGPEFLTYFQNEAQLDKSGLPSDRFFAERPEGSVSTLKIQRTQQEDSAVYLCASSPGQTRSGELFFGEGSRLTVL.

The gene calls are TRBV28 and TRBJ1-2; 8 bases match TRBD1. The CDR3 consists of 14 residues. The V segment lost 5 bases and the J segment 7 bases; nucleotides outside the gene matches: 9. Germline CDR1 reads MDHEN; CDR2 reads SYDVKM. CDR3 sequence: CASSPTQGVLGYTF. DNA for the CDR3: TGTGCCAGCAGTCCCACACAGGGGGTTCTTGGCTACACCTTC.

The CDR3 nucleotides are TGTGCCAGCAGCTTAGGATACAGGGGCTACGAGCAGTACTTC. This translates into CASSLGYRGYEQYF. V gene TRBV11-2 combines with J gene TRBJ2-7, with TRBD1 matching over 7 bases. This CDR3 region has 14 residues. V shed 1 base and J 3 bases; nucleotides not matched to a gene: 3. Looked up from germline, CDR1 is SGHAT and CDR2 is FQNNGV. Drawing the rest from reference TRBV11-2 and TRBJ2-7, the complete variable domain is EAGVAQSPRYKIIEKRQSVAFWCNPISGHATLYWYQQILGQGPKLLIQFQNNGVVDDSQLPKDRFSAERLKGVDSTLKIQPAKLEDSAVYLCASSLGYRGYEQYFGPGTRLTVT.

The chain uses TRBV19 and TRBJ1-2; possible D gene TRBD1, 6 bases. Germline V gene lookup returns CDR1 LNHDA and CDR2 SQIVND (reference sequence). The CDR3 length is 17 residues. V was pared by 6 bases and J by 5 bases, with 25 bases between. For the CDR3, the DNA is TGTGCCAGTAGAAGATATCCCTCGGGGGCAGGGGAATATGGCTACACCTTC. Its protein product is CASRRYPSGAGEYGYTF.